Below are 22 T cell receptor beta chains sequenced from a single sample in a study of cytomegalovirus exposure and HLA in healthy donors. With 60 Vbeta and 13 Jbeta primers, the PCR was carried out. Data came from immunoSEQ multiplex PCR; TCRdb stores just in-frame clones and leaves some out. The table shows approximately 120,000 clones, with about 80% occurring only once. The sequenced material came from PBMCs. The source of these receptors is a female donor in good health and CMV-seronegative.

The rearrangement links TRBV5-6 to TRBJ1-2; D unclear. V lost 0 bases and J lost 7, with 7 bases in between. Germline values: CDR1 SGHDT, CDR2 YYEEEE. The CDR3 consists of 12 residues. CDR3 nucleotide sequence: TGTGCCAGCAGCTTGGCCGCAGGTGGCTACACCTTC. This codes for CASSLAAGGYTF.

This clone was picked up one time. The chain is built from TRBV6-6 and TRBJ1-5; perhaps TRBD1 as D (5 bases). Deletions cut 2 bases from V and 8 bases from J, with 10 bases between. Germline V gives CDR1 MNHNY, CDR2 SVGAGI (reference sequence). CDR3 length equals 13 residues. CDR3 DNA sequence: TGTGCCAGCAGTTACGAAGGGGTTGAGCCCCAGCATTTT. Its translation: CASSYEGVEPQHF.

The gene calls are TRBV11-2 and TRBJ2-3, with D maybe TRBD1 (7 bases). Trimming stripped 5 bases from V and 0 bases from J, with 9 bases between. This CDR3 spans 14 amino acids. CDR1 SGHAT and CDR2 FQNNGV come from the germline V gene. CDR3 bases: TGTGCCAGCAGCCCAGGGGGGAGCACAGATACGCAGTATTTT. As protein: CASSPGGSTDTQYF.

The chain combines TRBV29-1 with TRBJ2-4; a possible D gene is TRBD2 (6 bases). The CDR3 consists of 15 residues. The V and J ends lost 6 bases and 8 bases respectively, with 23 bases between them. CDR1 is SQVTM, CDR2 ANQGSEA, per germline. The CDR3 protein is CSVTEASAAGYIQYF. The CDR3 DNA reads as TGCAGCGTCACCGAAGCTTCAGCCGCGGGGTACATTCAGTACTTC.

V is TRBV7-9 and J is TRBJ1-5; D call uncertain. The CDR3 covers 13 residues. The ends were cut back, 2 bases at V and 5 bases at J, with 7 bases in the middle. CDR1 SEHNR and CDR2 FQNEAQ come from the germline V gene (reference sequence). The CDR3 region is CASSLSADQPQHF. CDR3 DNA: TGTGCCAGCAGCTTAAGCGCTGATCAGCCCCAGCATTTT.

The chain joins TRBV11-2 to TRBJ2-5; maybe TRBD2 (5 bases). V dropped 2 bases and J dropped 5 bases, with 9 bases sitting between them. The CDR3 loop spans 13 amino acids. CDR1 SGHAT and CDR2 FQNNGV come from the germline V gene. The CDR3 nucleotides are TGTGCCAGCAGCTTACCTCCGGGGGAGACCCAGTACTTC. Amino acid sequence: CASSLPPGETQYF.

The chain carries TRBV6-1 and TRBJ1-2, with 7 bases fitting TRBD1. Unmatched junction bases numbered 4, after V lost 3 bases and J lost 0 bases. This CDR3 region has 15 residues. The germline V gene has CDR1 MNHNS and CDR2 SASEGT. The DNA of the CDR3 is TGTGCCAGCAGTGAGTTTGACAGGGCTAACTATGGCTACACCTTC. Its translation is CASSEFDRANYGYTF.

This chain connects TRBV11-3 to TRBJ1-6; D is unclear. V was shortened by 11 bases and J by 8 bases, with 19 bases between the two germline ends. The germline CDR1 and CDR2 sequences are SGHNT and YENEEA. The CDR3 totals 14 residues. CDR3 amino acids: CAPSTSLSHSPLHF. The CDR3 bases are TGTGCCCCCTCAACATCTTTGTCTCATTCACCCCTCCACTTT.

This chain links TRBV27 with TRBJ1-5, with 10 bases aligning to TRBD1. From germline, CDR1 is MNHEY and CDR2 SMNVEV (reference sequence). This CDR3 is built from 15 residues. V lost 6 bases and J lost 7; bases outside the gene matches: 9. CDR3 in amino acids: CASRETGGVRQPQHF. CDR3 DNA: TGTGCCAGCAGGGAGACAGGGGGCGTAAGGCAGCCCCAGCATTTT.

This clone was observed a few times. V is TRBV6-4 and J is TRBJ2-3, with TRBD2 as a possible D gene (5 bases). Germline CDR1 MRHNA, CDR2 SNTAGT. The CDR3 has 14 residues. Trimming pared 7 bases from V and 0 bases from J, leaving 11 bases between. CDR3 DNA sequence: TGTGCCAGCATCGACTATTCTAGCACAGATACGCAGTATTTT. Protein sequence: CASIDYSSTDTQYF.

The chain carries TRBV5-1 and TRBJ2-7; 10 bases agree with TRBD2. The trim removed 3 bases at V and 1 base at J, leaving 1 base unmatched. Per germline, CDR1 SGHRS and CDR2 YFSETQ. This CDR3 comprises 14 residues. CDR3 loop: CASSWTSGSYEQYF. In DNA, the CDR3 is TGCGCCAGCAGCTGGACTAGCGGATCCTACGAGCAGTACTTC.

DNA of the CDR3: TGTGCCAGCAGCCATCCTGGGCATGCCCTCCACTTT. Translating it yields CASSHPGHALHF. This chain joins TRBV14 and TRBJ1-6; D ambiguous. Looked up from germline, CDR1 is SGHDN and CDR2 is FVKESK. V lost 3 bases, J lost 14 bases, and 11 bases lay in between. The CDR3 sequence is 12 residues long.

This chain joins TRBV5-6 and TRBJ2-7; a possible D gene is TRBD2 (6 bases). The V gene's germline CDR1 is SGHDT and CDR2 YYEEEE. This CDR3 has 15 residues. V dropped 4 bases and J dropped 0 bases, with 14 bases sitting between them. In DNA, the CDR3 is TGTGCCAGCAGCATATCCCGGGAGAGCTCCTACGAGCAGTACTTC. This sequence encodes CASSISRESSYEQYF.

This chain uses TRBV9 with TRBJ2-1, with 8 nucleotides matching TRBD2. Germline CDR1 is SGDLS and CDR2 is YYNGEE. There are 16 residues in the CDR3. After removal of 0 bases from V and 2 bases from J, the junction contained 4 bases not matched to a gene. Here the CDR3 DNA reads TGTGCCAGCAGCGTAGATAGCGGGGAACCCTACAATGAGCAGTTCTTC. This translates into CASSVDSGEPYNEQFF. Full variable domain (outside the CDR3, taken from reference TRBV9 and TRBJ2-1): DSGVTQTPKHLITATGQRVTLRCSPRSGDLSVYWYQQSLDQGLQFLIQYYNGEERAKGNILERFSAQQFPDLHSELNLSSLELGDSALYFCASSVDSGEPYNEQFFGPGTRLTVL.

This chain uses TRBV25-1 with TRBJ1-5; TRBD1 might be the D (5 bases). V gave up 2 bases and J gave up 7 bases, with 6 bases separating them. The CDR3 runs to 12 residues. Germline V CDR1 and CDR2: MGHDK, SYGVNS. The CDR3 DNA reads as TGTGCCAGCAGTGAAAGGGGCCAGCCCCAGCATTTT. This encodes CASSERGQPQHF.

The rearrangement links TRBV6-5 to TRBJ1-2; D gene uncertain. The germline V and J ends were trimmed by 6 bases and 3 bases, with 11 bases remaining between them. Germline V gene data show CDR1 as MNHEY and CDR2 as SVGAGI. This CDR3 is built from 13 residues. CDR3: CASSLVQYYGYTF. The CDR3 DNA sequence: TGTGCCAGCAGCCTCGTCCAGTACTATGGCTACACCTTC.

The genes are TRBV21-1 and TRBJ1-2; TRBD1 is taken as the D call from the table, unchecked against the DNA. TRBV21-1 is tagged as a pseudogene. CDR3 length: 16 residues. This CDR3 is CASSKGTGKGNYGYTF. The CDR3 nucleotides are TGTGCCAGCAGCAAAGGGACCGGTAAGGGGAACTATGGCTACACCTTC.

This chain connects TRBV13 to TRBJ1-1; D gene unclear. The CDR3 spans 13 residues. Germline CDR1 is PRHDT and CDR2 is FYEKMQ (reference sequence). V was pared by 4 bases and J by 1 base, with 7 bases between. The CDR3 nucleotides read TGTGCCAGCAGCTGGTACAAGAACACTGAAGCTTTCTTT. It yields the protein CASSWYKNTEAFF. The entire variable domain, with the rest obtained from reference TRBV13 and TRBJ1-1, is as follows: AAGVIQSPRHLIKEKRETATLKCYPIPRHDTVYWYQQGPGQDPQFLISFYEKMQSDKGSIPDRFSAQQFSDYHSELNMSSLELGDSALYFCASSWYKNTEAFFGQGTRLTVV.

The CDR3 bases are TGTGCCAGTAGTACCAAGACAGGGGAAAAGCAGTACTTC. It yields the protein CASSTKTGEKQYF. The chain joins TRBV19 to TRBJ2-7; TRBD1 matches 8 bases. The germline V gene encodes CDR1 LNHDA and CDR2 SQIVND (reference sequence). V lost 4 bases to trimming and J lost 8 bases; unmatched junction nucleotides: 7. CDR3 length: 13 residues.

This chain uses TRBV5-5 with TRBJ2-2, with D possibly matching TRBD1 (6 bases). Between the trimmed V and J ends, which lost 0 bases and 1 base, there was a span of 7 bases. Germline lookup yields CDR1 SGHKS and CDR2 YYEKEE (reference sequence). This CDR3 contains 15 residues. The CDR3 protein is CASSLGTVNTGELFF. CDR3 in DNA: TGTGCCAGCAGCTTGGGGACAGTGAACACCGGGGAGCTGTTTTTT.

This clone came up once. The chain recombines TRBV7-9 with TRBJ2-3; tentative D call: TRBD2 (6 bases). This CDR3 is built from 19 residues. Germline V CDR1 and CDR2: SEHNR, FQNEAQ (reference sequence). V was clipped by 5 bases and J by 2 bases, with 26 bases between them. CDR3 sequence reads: CASSTWSGSSTQHTDTQYF. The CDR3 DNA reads TGTGCCAGCAGCACTTGGAGCGGGTCGTCAACTCAACACACAGATACGCAGTATTTT.

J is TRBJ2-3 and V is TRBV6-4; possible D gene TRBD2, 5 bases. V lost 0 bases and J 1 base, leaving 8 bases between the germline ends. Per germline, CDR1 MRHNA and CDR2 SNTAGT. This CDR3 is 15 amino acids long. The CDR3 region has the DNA TGTGCCAGCAGTGACTCGATCGGGGGCACAGATACGCAGTATTTT. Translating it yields CASSDSIGGTDTQYF.